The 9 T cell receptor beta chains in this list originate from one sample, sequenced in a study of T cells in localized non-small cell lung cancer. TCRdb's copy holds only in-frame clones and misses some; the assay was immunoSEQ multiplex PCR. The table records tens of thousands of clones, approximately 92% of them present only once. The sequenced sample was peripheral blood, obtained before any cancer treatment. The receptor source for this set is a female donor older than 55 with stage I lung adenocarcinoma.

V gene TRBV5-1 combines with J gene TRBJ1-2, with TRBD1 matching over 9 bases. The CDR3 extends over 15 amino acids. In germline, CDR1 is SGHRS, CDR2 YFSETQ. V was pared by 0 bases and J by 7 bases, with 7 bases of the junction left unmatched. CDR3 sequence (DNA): TGCGCCAGCAGCTTGGAGGGGACAGGGACGGGTGGCTACACCTTC. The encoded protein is CASSLEGTGTGGYTF.

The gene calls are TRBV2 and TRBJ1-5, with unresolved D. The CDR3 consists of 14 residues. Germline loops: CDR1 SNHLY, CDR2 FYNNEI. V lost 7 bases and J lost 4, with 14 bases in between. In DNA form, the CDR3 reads TGTGCCAGCACCGCCCTGGGGAGTAATCAGCCCCAGCATTTT. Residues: CASTALGSNQPQHF. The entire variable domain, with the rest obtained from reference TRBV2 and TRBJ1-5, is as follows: EPEVTQTPSHQVTQMGQEVILRCVPISNHLYFYWYRQILGQKVEFLVSFYNNEISEKSEIFDDQFSVERPDGSNFTLKIRSTKLEDSAMYFCASTALGSNQPQHFGDGTRLSIL.

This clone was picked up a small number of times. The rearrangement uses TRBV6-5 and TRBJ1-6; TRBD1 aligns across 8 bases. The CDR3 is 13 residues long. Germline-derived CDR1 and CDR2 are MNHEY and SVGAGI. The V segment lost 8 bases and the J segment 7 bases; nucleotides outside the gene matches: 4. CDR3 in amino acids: CASRQGNNSPLHF. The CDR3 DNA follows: TGTGCCAGCCGACAGGGGAACAATTCACCCCTCCACTTT.

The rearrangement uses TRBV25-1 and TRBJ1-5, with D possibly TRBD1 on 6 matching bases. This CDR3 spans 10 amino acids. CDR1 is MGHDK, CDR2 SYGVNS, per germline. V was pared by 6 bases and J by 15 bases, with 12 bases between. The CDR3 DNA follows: TGTGCCAGCAGAGGCAGGGGAGGGCATTTT. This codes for CASRGRGGHF. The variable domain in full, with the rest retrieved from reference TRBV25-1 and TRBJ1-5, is EADIYQTPRYLVIGTGKKITLECSQTMGHDKMYWYQQDPGMELHLIHYSYGVNSTEKGDLSSESTVSRIRTEHFPLTLESARPSHTSQYLCASRGRGGHFGDGTRLSIL.

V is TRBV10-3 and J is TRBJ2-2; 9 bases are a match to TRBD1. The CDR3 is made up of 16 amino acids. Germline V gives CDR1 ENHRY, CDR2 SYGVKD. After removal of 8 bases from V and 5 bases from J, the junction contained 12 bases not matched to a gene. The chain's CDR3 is CAIGPNTGGGTGELFF. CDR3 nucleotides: TGTGCCATCGGGCCTAATACAGGGGGCGGAACCGGGGAGCTGTTTTTT.

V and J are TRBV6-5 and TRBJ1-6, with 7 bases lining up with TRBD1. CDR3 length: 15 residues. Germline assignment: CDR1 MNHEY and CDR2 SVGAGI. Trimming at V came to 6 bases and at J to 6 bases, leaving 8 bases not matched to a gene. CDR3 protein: CASRPGTESNSPLHF. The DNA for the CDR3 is TGTGCCAGCAGGCCGGGGACAGAAAGTAATTCACCCCTCCACTTT.

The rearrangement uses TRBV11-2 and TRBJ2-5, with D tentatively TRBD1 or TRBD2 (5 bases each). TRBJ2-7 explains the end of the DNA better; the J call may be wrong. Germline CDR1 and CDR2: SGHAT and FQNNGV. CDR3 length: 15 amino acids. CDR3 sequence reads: CASSLRDGSLYEQYF. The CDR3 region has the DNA TGTGCCAGCAGCTTAAGGGACGGATCTCTCTACGAGCAGTACTTC.

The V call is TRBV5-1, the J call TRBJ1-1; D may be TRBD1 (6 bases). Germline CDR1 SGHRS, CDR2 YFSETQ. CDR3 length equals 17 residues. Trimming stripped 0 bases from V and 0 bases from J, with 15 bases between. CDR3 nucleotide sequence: TGCGCCAGCAGCTTGGCCCTAGGACAGAGATTGAACACTGAAGCTTTCTTT. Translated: CASSLALGQRLNTEAFF.

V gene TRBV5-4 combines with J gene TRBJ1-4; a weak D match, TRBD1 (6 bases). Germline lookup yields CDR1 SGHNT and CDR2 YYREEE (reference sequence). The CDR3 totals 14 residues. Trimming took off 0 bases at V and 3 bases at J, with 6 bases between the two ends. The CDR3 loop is CASSLDRANEKLFF. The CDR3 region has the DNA TGTGCCAGCAGCTTGGACAGGGCTAATGAAAAACTGTTTTTT.